The TCR beta chain under discussion was sequenced for a study of spatial heterogeneity in lung cancer (dated by TCRdb to about 2019). For context, the study as a whole: Beta-chain transcripts were consistently detected in greater numbers than alpha-chain transcripts, which likely reflected higher beta-chain transcript abundance. In tumor regions, TCR transcript counts showed a strong correlation with a T cell transcriptional module score derived from matched bulk RNA-seq. In the raw uncorrected reads, each unique combination of TCR and UMI appeared more than ten times on average. In non-small cell lung cancer, the study quantitatively compared TCR alpha and beta repertoires across several tumor regions, matched nontumor lung, and blood. The study linked features of the TCR repertoire to counts of nonsynonymous mutations, which were determined by whole-exome sequencing of tumor tissue. At surgery, both alpha and beta chains were TCR-sequenced in 220 tumor regions, 63 to 65 matched nontumor lung samples and a few dozen PBMC samples. Here is what the overall study found, with its caveats: Additional single-cell paired TCR alpha and beta sequencing was considered necessary to confirm, at a functional level, the hypothesis that regional TCRs recognize regional mutations. TCR-seq coverage of tumor T cells was estimated to be only roughly 7% for alpha chains and approximately 12% for beta chains. The count of ubiquitous expanded TCRs correlated with the count of ubiquitous nonsynonymous mutations, and the count of regional expanded TCRs correlated with the count of regional nonsynonymous mutations. The tumor nonsynonymous mutation count correlated with the number of expanded intratumoral alpha and beta TCRs.

This clonotype has a count of ten or more. Its antigen remains unidentified. Per-nucleotide qualities are absent, and no much larger clonotype sits a single base away. Libraries came from 5' RACE. Sequenced using a NextSeq 500. To allow correction of PCR and sequencing errors, the TCR library protocol tagged every TCR cDNA molecule with a unique molecular identifier. Under the source paper's analysis protocol: Decombinator tools were used for TCR identification, UMI-based error correction and CDR3 extraction. Expanded TCRs were defined as those above a frequency of 2 per 1,000, corresponding to the top 1% of the tumor frequency distribution. Expanded tumor TCRs statistically deemed absent (corrected P<0.05) from at least one tumor region were classed as regional, and all other expanded tumor TCRs were classed as ubiquitous. Rényi diversity was computed with the R vegan package after subsampling each repertoire 100 times to 5,000 TCRs. CDR3 similarity networks were built from amino acid triplet string-kernel similarity, connecting CDR3s with pairwise similarity above 0.82. TCRdb reprocessing: public reads trimmed at Q25 with fastp, clones called with MiXCR, in-frame beta chains kept. Rows merge per CDR3 protein into single entries with the most common DNA and genes. TCRdb's processing, not the study's, gives the V and J calls here. The sample table contains approximately 6,900 distinct CDR3 sequences; only one count was recorded for around 12% of them. The ten largest make up approximately 23% of the sample.

Including cysteine and phenylalanine, the CDR3 has 14 amino acids. Here the CDR3 DNA is all that survives: 42 bases in frame from base 1. CDR1 and CDR2, looked up from the germline V gene, are SGHAT and FQNNGV. Deletion took 1 base off V and 5 bases off J, with a span of 9 bases between the germline ends. Explained via the paper, the time point label denotes: sample taken at primary tumor resection. Donors were about 70 patients with early-stage, untreated non-small cell lung cancer from the lung TRACERx cohort. TCR sequencing used whole RNA extracted from tumor and nontumor lung tissue, or from cryopreserved PBMC samples, without cell sorting. Patients were selected for TCR sequencing only if sufficient RNA was available from at least two tumor regions. Tumor and adjacent nontumor lung specimens were reviewed by a lung pathologist before selection.

Sequences were derived from lung tumor tissue, sampled at surgery. This receptor was identified in a male donor with early-stage non-small cell lung cancer. The rearranged segments are TRBV11-2 and TRBJ2-1, with no confident D gene call. The DNA sequence is as follows: TGTGCCAGCAGCTTAGGTTTCGCGAACAATGAGCAGTTCTTC. Its protein is CASSLGFANNEQFF. With the rest looked up from the reference TRBV11-2 and TRBJ2-1 genes rather than sequenced, the full variable domain is EAGVAQSPRYKIIEKRQSVAFWCNPISGHATLYWYQQILGQGPKLLIQFQNNGVVDDSQLPKDRFSAERLKGVDSTLKIQPAKLEDSAVYLCASSLGFANNEQFFGPGTRLTVL.